A single T cell receptor beta chain is shown here with its context. The data stem from a study of blood T cell repertoires in COVID-19. Study information: Acute-phase and convalescent COVID-19 samples originated in the United States, Italy and Spain. T cells, B-cell-depleted T cells, or PBMCs supplied cDNA or gDNA.

Original processing notes: The authors estimated nucleated cell counts from reference gene primer amplification. The data were produced by immunoSEQ multiplex PCR, yet TCRdb's version contains in-frame clones alone and is incomplete. The V and J calls and clone size were taken over from that table, and D and trimming were inferred from the DNA. Seen here are hundreds of thousands of clones, around 86% observed once, and the top ten hold over 1.3%. V was shortened by 0 bases and J by 4 bases, with 8 bases between the two germline ends. In germline, CDR1 is MGHRA, CDR2 YSYEKL. The length of the CDR3 is 14 residues.

The clonotype originates from a woman aged 25-40 years with active or convalescent COVID-19. Sequences were obtained from peripheral blood. The chain couples TRBV4-1 to TRBJ2-3; a weak D match, TRBD1 (5 bases). The CDR3 reads CASSQDQGPDTQYF. The CDR3 DNA sequence: TGCGCCAGCAGCCAAGATCAGGGTCCAGATACGCAGTATTTT.